These 23 T cell receptor beta chains originate from one sample sequenced in a study of PD-L1 blockade in urothelial cancer. Sequencing was performed with immunoSEQ multiplex PCR; in TCRdb, only in-frame clones are kept and a portion is missing. The profile shows more than 35,000 clones, approximately 90% of them singletons. Time point indicated: pretreatment peripheral blood. The source was PBMCs, collected around atezolizumab (anti-PD-L1) treatment. The receptors here all came from a woman aged 60-70 years with urothelial cancer.

The genes are TRBV28 and TRBJ2-5, with TRBD2 matching over 12 bases. Germline V gives CDR1 MDHEN, CDR2 SYDVKM. Losses at the gene ends were 6 bases for V and 4 bases for J; bases not matched to a gene: 9. The CDR3 contains 16 residues. CDR3: CASRPGLAGYTETQYF. CDR3 sequence (DNA): TGTGCCAGCAGACCAGGACTAGCGGGATATACAGAGACCCAGTACTTC.

Remarks on this clone: The conserved phenylalanine or tryptophan is not found at the CDR3 terminus, so this likely reflects a read error. Because the CDR3's place on the DNA is in doubt, the DNA is left out and the CDR3 is given as listed by TCRdb. V usage is TRBV6-7 and J usage is TRBJ2-7; TRBD1, the table's D call, lacks a check against the DNA. TRBV6-7 is an ORF, with its function uncertain. The CDR3 spans 15 amino acids, including both terminal residues. The CDR3 sequence is CASSYYNLDRGMSCL.

This clone was found once. The chain employs TRBV7-2 and TRBJ2-3; 10 positions match TRBD2. Trimming removed 7 bases from V and 4 bases from J; junction bases left unmatched: 11. The CDR3 totals 16 residues. Germline V gene sequence: CDR1 SGHTA, CDR2 FQGNSA. The CDR3 sequence is CASNLNLAGAPDTQYF. CDR3 bases: TGTGCCAGCAACCTAAACCTAGCGGGAGCCCCAGATACGCAGTATTTT.

The rearrangement uses TRBV5-1 and TRBJ1-1; D is ambiguous. CDR1 and CDR2 (germline): SGHRS, YFSETQ. The CDR3 is made up of 12 amino acids. Deletions cut 5 bases from V and 8 bases from J, with 13 bases between. The CDR3 coding sequence is TGCGCCAGCAGTCGCGGGGAATCGGAAGCTTTCTTT. Its protein product is CASSRGESEAFF.

This chain uses TRBV6-6 with TRBJ2-2; possibly TRBD1 for D (5 bases). This CDR3 contains 13 residues. CDR1 MNHNY and CDR2 SVGAGI come from the germline V gene (reference sequence). V was pared by 6 bases and J by 1 base, with 6 bases between. CDR3 sequence (DNA): TGTGCCAGCAGCACAGGGAACACCGGGGAGCTGTTTTTT. Translation gives CASSTGNTGELFF.

CDR3 amino acids: CASKMAGRTFF. The CDR3 coding sequence is TGTGCCAGCAAGATGGCGGGCCGCACATTCTTC. This chain links TRBV21-1 with TRBJ2-7; the table calls TRBD2, which could not be checked here. TRBV21-1 is recorded as a pseudogene. The CDR3 is 11 residues long.

This clone has just a few counts. The chain employs TRBV19 and TRBJ1-1; 7 bases agree with TRBD1. There are 13 residues in the CDR3. Trimming cost V 6 bases and J 3 bases; bases outside gene matches: 4. Germline assignment: CDR1 LNHDA and CDR2 SQIVND (reference sequence). CDR3 nucleotides: TGTGCCAGTAGCTGGGACAGCGACACTGAAGCTTTCTTT. It specifies CASSWDSDTEAFF.

The CDR3 region has the DNA TGTGCCACACAGGGGGCGGATGCAACAACTAATGAAAAACTGTTTTTT. This codes for CATQGADATTNEKLFF. The chain uses TRBV10-3 and TRBJ1-4; TRBD1 agrees at 9 bases. This CDR3 has 16 residues. Germline lookup yields CDR1 ENHRY and CDR2 SYGVKD. V shed 10 bases and J 0 bases; nucleotides not matched to a gene: 9.

This chain uses TRBV7-2 with TRBJ2-7; 7 positions agree with TRBD2. The junction had 5 bases not matched to a gene; V was cut back by 1 base and J by 2 bases. CDR3 length: 15 residues. CDR1 is SGHTA and CDR2 is FQGNSA in the germline V gene. CDR3 DNA: TGTGCCAGCAGCTTAGAGACGGGAGGCACCTACGAGCAGTACTTC. Amino acid sequence: CASSLETGGTYEQYF.

The chain is built from TRBV6-5 and TRBJ2-7; TRBD1 aligns across 8 bases. The V gene end was trimmed by 6 bases and the J gene end by 3 bases; junction bases not matched to a gene: 10. Germline assignment: CDR1 MNHEY and CDR2 SVGAGI. The CDR3 has 15 amino acids. The CDR3 loop reads CASRPSGTGGYEQYF. In DNA form, the CDR3 reads TGTGCCAGCAGGCCCTCCGGGACAGGAGGCTACGAGCAGTACTTC.

The chain carries TRBV11-2 and TRBJ2-7; D not certain. The germline gives CDR1 SGHAT, CDR2 FQNNGV. CDR3 size: 12 residues. Deletions cut 2 bases from V and 4 bases from J, with 6 bases between. CDR3 loop: CASSLPTYEQYF. In DNA, the CDR3 is TGTGCCAGCAGCTTACCCACTTACGAGCAGTACTTC.

The chain recombines TRBV10-3 with TRBJ2-7; 10 bases fit TRBD2. CDR1 is ENHRY, CDR2 SYGVKD, per germline. V dropped 0 bases and J dropped 6; count of bases not matched to a gene: 11. The CDR3 length is 17 residues. CDR3 coding DNA: TGTGCCATCAGTGAGTCGAGGGCGACCCAGCGGGGGGGCGAGCAGTACTTC. Residues: CAISESRATQRGGEQYF.

The chain employs TRBV28 and TRBJ2-7, with D maybe TRBD2 (5 bases). V shed 4 bases and J shed 0 bases, with 10 bases lying between them. The germline gives CDR1 MDHEN, CDR2 SYDVKM. The CDR3 covers 14 residues. CDR3 in amino acids: CASSSGVHSYEQYF. In nucleotides, the CDR3 is TGTGCCAGCAGTTCCGGGGTCCACTCCTACGAGCAGTACTTC.

V and J are TRBV4-3 and TRBJ2-3; the match to TRBD2 covers 11 bases. The CDR3 is 19 amino acids. The ends lost 0 bases at V and 4 bases at J; junction bases unmatched: 12. The germline CDR1 and CDR2 sequences are LGHNA and YSLEER. The CDR3, as DNA: TGCGCCAGCAGCCAAGATGAGGGGACTAGCGGAGCGTGGGCAGATACGCAGTATTTT. This encodes CASSQDEGTSGAWADTQYF.

This sequence joins TRBV4-1 and TRBJ2-1; D might be TRBD2 (5 bases). With 0 bases removed from V and 8 bases from J, the gap between germline ends came to 17 bases. This CDR3 is built from 16 residues. The germline V gene encodes CDR1 MGHRA and CDR2 YSYEKL. Written as DNA, the CDR3 is TGCGCCAGCAGCCAAGATCAAAGCGGTGTGGGGTATGAGCAGTTCTTC. Amino acids: CASSQDQSGVGYEQFF.

The gene calls are TRBV7-2 and TRBJ2-7, with 9 bases that match TRBD2. Germline values: CDR1 SGHTA, CDR2 FQGNSA. With V trimmed by 1 base and J by 1 base, 8 bases remained unmatched. The CDR3 has 17 residues. CDR3 sequence reads: CASSLGYSGSVSYEQYF. The CDR3 nucleotides read TGTGCCAGCAGCTTAGGTTATAGCGGGAGTGTGTCCTACGAGCAGTACTTC.

The chain combines TRBV6-1 with TRBJ2-7, with 7 bases fitting TRBD1. The length of the CDR3 is 18 residues. Germline V gene data show CDR1 as MNHNS and CDR2 as SASEGT. V gave up 0 bases and J gave up 3 bases; unmatched junction bases: 14. The CDR3 region has the DNA TGTGCCAGCAGTGAAGCGGGGCCCACCGGGACAGCCTTCTACGAGCAGTACTTC. This codes for CASSEAGPTGTAFYEQYF.

The chain combines TRBV6-6 with TRBJ1-2; D is perhaps TRBD1 (6 bases). The CDR3 covers 14 residues. Looked up from germline, CDR1 is MNHNY and CDR2 is SVGAGI (reference sequence). The V end was cut by 6 bases, the J end by 4 bases, with 15 bases between. Here the CDR3 reads CASSRGLEIYGYTF. As DNA, the CDR3 is TGTGCCAGCAGCAGGGGATTGGAGATCTATGGCTACACCTTC.

The chain has TRBV19 and TRBJ1-2; tentatively, D is TRBD1 (5 bases). With 11 bases removed from V and 4 bases from J, the gap between germline ends came to 23 bases. Germline V gene data show CDR1 as LNHDA and CDR2 as SQIVND (reference sequence). There are 15 residues in the CDR3. The CDR3, as DNA: TGTGCCGGGAAGACGGGGCACCGGGGGATCTATGGCTACACCTTC. Translation gives CAGKTGHRGIYGYTF.

V and J are TRBV9 and TRBJ2-1, with D tentatively TRBD2 (5 bases). V was pared by 0 bases and J by 0 bases, with 7 bases between. Germline CDR1 reads SGDLS; CDR2 reads YYNGEE. The CDR3 totals 15 residues. The DNA for the CDR3 is TGTGCCAGCAGCGTAGGTAGCGCCTCCTACAATGAGCAGTTCTTC. This sequence encodes CASSVGSASYNEQFF.

In its sample, this clone was seen once. The chain carries TRBV4-2 and TRBJ2-1, with D perhaps TRBD2 (5 bases). With 0 bases removed from V and 0 bases from J, the gap between germline ends came to 15 bases. CDR3 length: 18 amino acids. CDR1 and CDR2 from the germline V gene are LGHNA and YNFKEQ. The CDR3 DNA follows: TGTGCCAGCAGCCAAGAGGCCCGGAGGCCCCGCTCCTACAATGAGCAGTTCTTC. Residues: CASSQEARRPRSYNEQFF.

J is TRBJ2-7 and V is TRBV4-1; D gene unclear. Germline lookup yields CDR1 MGHRA and CDR2 YSYEKL. V was clipped by 4 bases and J by 6 bases, with 13 bases between them. The CDR3 has 13 amino acids. The CDR3 coding sequence is TGCGCCAGCAGCCCCGCACTGTACGGCGAGCAGTACTTC. Protein sequence: CASSPALYGEQYF.

The J gene is TRBJ1-2, the V gene TRBV19, with D possibly TRBD1 on 6 matching bases. The CDR3 has 18 residues. With 3 bases removed from V and 4 bases from J, the gap between germline ends came to 24 bases. Per the germline V gene, CDR1 is LNHDA and CDR2 is SQIVND (reference sequence). The CDR3 DNA is TGTGCCAGTAGTATGGGGGTCCCAATGCCACAGGGATCCTATGGCTACACCTTC. Amino acids: CASSMGVPMPQGSYGYTF.